In this sample, the clone carrying this TCR beta chain turned up a few times. The data stem from a study of identical twins. Each CDR3 protein is one row after TCRdb ran MiXCR on the 5' RACE reads. The sample lists around 240,000 distinct CDR3 sequences, around 7% occurring once. This sample also belongs to another study, concerning yellow fever vaccine responses in identical twins. That study reports: Twins' vaccine T cell response reportedly seemed partly convergent, partly personalized.

The sequenced material came from memory (CD45RO+) T cells sorted from blood. This receptor was taken from a woman between 18 and 29 years old in good health.

For the CDR3, the DNA is TGTGCCAGCAGTTTAGCGGGAGGCACCTACGAGCAGTACTTC. It codes for CASSLAGGTYEQYF. This chain links TRBV27 with TRBJ2-7; 8 positions match TRBD2. Trimming took 2 bases from V and 2 from J; bases not matched to a gene: 2. CDR1 and CDR2 (germline): MNHEY, SMNVEV (reference sequence). The CDR3 has 14 amino acids.